Only a few counts were recorded for the clone carrying this T cell receptor beta chain. Its antigen is still unknown. Sequencing used immunoSEQ multiplex PCR; TCRdb keeps in-frame clones, though not all of them. In the table there are tens of thousands of clones, 75% to 85% of which are singletons. The time point is: week 47, end of study. What each vaccine dose contained was 300 ug of mutant IDH1 20-mer peptide, accompanied by topical imiquimod. In weeks 1, 3, 5, 7, 11, 15, 19 and 23, patients were vaccinated. The data belong to a study of a mutant IDH1 vaccine in newly diagnosed glioma. Study-wide background: Treated patients, around 60% male and about 38% female, averaged about 42 years of age.

Looked up from germline, CDR1 is SGHTA and CDR2 is FQGNSA. The CDR3 contains 17 residues. V dropped 3 bases and J dropped 7; count of bases not matched to a gene: 10. Material: PBMCs, obtained from a glioma patient whose treatment included an IDH1 peptide vaccine. This TCR came from a man aged 35 to 55 with glioma. This rearrangement joins TRBV7-2 to TRBJ1-4; TRBD1 matches 11 bases. The CDR3 nucleotides read TGTGCCAGCAGCTTTCGCCATAAGGACAGGGGGCCTGAAAAACTGTTTTTT. Protein sequence: CASSFRHKDRGPEKLFF.